This T cell receptor beta chain was documented in a study of T cell responses to AZD1222 COVID-19 vaccine. Sequencing was performed with immunoSEQ multiplex PCR; in TCRdb, only in-frame clones are kept and a portion is missing. This table holds tens of thousands of clones, 75% to 85% found once. Germline V CDR1 and CDR2: SEHNR, FQNEAQ (reference sequence). The CDR3 totals 16 residues. The J segment lost 4 bases and the V segment lost 2 bases, leaving 5 bases of the junction unmatched. With regard to this clone: As yet, its antigen is unknown.

Findings and limits, study-wide: Two doses of AZD1222 preceded a rise in Spike-specific TCR breadth and depth.

Sequencing used peripheral blood, obtained 28 days after the second AZD1222 dose. The J gene is TRBJ1-5, the V gene TRBV7-9, with TRBD1 identical over 10 bases. This clonotype was sampled from an adult who received the AZD1222 COVID-19 vaccine. The CDR3, as DNA: TGTGCCAGCAGCTTAACGGGACAGGGGATAAATCAGCCCCAGCATTTT. Its translation is CASSLTGQGINQPQHF.